This T cell receptor (beta chain) was identified in a study of low-dose radiotherapy and immunotherapy resistance in tumors. This CDR3 spans 14 amino acids. The V gene end was trimmed by 5 bases and the J gene end by 2 bases; junction bases not matched to a gene: 4. In germline, CDR1 is SGHTA, CDR2 FQGNSA. This clonotype was picked up many times. Time point defined: after trial treatment. Treatment defined: LDRT plus nivolumab, ipilimumab, low-dose cyclophosphamide and aspirin (RACIN trial). Patients deemed eligible presented with advanced solid tumors lacking tumor-infiltrating lymphocytes. Covering alpha and beta chains, TRAV- and TRBV-specific primers were used for the first-strand cDNA. TCRs underwent approximately 20 PCR cycles of amplification with a constant-region primer and V-primer adapter. TCRdb passed the reads through MiXCR, listing each CDR3 protein once. The data show around 100,000 distinct CDR3 sequences, roughly 19% seen once.

J is TRBJ2-3 and V is TRBV7-2, with 7 bases matching TRBD1. This TCR was sampled from a female donor with ovarian cancer. This specimen consisted of PBMCs, obtained after low-dose radiotherapy plus immunotherapy. This CDR3 reads CASSTGQHTDTQYF. The CDR3, as DNA: TGTGCCAGCAGCACGGGACAGCACACAGATACGCAGTATTTT. Full variable domain (outside the CDR3, taken from reference TRBV7-2 and TRBJ2-3): GAGVSQSPSNKVTEKGKDVELRCDPISGHTALYWYRQSLGQGLEFLIYFQGNSAPDKSGLPSDRFSAERTGGSVSTLTIQRTQQEDSAVYLCASSTGQHTDTQYFGPGTRLTVL.